The present entry profiles one T cell receptor beta chain with its context. This clone was observed a handful of times. Its target antigen remains unknown. Per-base qualities were not stored, and no clone one base away is much larger. From each donor, a single peripheral blood sample of 90 to 150 mL on average was drawn into heparinised tubes. Using a panel that included CD45RO, CCR7, CD25, CD127, CD95 and CD27, naive, central memory, regulatory and stem cell-like memory CD4+ T cells were sorted on a BD FACSAria II. All sorted populations exceeded 98% purity. Right away, PBMCs were isolated by Lymphoprep density gradient centrifugation and were stained directly, with no culture step. So that batch effects would be minimized, each experiment stained and sorted samples in pairs, pairing one healthy donor with one patient. This entry is derived from a study of beta chain features in type 1 diabetes (dated by TCRdb to the late 2010s). Regarding the research as a whole: Mean age, gender distribution, total cell number and subset yield did not differ between patients and healthy donors. A total of roughly 99 million sorted cells were examined across all samples, and the number of cells per subset was strongly correlated with RNA yield. The study compared the TCRB repertoires of sorted circulating CD4+ T cell subsets in recently diagnosed type 1 diabetes patients with those in matched healthy donors. Naive and central memory subsets were obtained from all 30 or so donors, but regulatory and stem cell-like memory subsets were isolated from only 8 patients and roughly eight healthy donors. On the study overall, not on this receptor specifically: Fewer insertions and more nucleotide deletions at VDJ recombination sites were observed in patients with type 1 diabetes, implying thymic rearrangement abnormalities. Naive, central memory and regulatory TCRB repertoires appeared more similar among patients than among healthy donors. Because cDNA rather than genomic DNA was sequenced, highly expressing activated cells could have been over-represented, although no difference in activation and CD3 levels was found between groups. Type 1 diabetes patients showed a moderate but significant shortening of TCRB CDR3 length in all four CD4+ subsets. Only small numbers of individuals were included in the HLA sub-analyses, which left unresolved whether HLA type had any influence on TCRB rearrangement. PCR may preferentially amplify shorter templates, but because patient and control samples were amplified and corrected together, any resulting skew would affect both groups equally.

The entire amount of isolated RNA was reverse transcribed using the High Capacity cDNA Reverse Transcription Kit, so the sequenced TCRB transcripts were expressed ones. Deep immunoSEQ sequencing was applied to naive, central memory and regulatory T cell samples, giving an average of about 3.7 million total reads per sample. After sorted cells were lysed in RLT buffer, RNA was extracted with DNase-treated RNeasy Micro or Mini kits, with the choice depending on cell number. Each cell subset was processed separately to prevent cross-contamination, with patient and healthy donor samples processed together. TCRB sequences were amplified from cDNA with the immunoSEQ multiplex PCR, producing 87-bp fragments spanning the CDR3 region. The amplicons were sequenced using the Illumina HiSeq platform. The authors' pipeline ran thus. Synthetic template baselines were used to correct PCR bias computationally, reads within Hamming distance 2 were collapsed together, and singletons that could not be merged were discarded. By aligning reads against IMGT, V, D and J genes, CDR3 length, and insertions or deletions at six rearrangement sites were assigned. Within each subset, clonotype counts were normalized to sorted cell number, after which true diversity and Gini coefficients were computed with the tcR R package. The overlap coefficient, calculated on TCRB nucleotide sequences, was used to measure repertoire sharing. TCRdb holds this immuneACCESS table with in-frame rearrangements only. Some clones are missing; in checked studies, unresolved V genes explain under half, and the rest has no known cause. Clonal size and the V and J genes are those of that table, whereas D and trimming came from the DNA. Counted in this sample were 300,000 to 350,000 clones; roughly 8% of them appeared once. The ten largest clones represent under 0.5% of the sample.

Relative to germline, V is 8 bases shorter and J is 1 base shorter, with 11 bases between their ends. Taken from cysteine to phenylalanine, the CDR3 has 13 residues. Only the CDR3 DNA stays, 39 bases, in frame from base 1. Sequences MNHNY (CDR1) and SVGAGI (CDR2) are obtained from the germline V gene (reference sequence). Material: central memory CD4+ T cells from blood. The chain is encoded by TRBV6-6 joined to TRBJ2-5; no D gene is confidently identified. This TCR came from a woman under 30 in good health. The DNA reads as follows: TGTGCCAGCGCCCATGCCCTCCAAGAGACCCAGTACTTC. It translates to CASAHALQETQYF.